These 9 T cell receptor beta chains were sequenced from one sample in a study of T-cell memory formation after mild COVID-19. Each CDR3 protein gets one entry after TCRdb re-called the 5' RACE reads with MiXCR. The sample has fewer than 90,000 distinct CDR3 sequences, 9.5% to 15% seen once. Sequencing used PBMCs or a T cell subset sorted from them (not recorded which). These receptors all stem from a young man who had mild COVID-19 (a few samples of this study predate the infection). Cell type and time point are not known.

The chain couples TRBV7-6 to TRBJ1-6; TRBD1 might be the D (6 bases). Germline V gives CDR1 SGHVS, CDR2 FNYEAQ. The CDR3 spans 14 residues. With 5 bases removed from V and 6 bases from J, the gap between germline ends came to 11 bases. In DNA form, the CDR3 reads TGTGCCAGCAGCCCGACAGGATTTAATTCACCCCTCCACTTT. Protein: CASSPTGFNSPLHF.

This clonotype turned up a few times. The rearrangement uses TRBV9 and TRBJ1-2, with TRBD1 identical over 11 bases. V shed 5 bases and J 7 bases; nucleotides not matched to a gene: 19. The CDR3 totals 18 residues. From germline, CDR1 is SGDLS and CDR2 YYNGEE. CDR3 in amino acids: CASSDGLRDRGLLSGYTF. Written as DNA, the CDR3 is TGTGCCAGCAGTGATGGACTCCGGGACAGGGGGTTATTGAGTGGCTACACCTTC.

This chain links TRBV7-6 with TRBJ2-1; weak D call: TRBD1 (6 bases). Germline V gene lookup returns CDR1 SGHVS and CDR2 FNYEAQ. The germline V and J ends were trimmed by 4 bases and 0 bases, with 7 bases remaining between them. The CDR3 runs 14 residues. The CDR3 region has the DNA TGTGCCAGCAGCTGGACAGTCTCCTACAATGAGCAGTTCTTC. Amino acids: CASSWTVSYNEQFF.

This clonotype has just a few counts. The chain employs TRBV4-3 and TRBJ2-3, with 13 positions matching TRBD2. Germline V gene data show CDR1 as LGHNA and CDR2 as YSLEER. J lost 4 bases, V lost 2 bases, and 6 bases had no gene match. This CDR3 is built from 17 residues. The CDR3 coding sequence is TGCGCCAGCAGCCAAATCGTCGGACTAGCGGGGGCAGATACGCAGTATTTT. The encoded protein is CASSQIVGLAGADTQYF.

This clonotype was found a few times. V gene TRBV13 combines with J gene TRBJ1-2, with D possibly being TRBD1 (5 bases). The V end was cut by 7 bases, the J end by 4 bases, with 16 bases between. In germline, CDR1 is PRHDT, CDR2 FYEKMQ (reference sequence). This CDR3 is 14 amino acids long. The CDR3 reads CASTNGGTRYGYTF. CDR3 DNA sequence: TGTGCCAGCACCAACGGGGGGACTCGCTATGGCTACACCTTC.

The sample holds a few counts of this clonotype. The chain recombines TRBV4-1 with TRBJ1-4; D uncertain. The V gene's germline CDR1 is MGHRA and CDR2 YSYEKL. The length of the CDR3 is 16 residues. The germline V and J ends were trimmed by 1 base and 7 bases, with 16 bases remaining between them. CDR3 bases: TGCGCCAGCAGCCAAGCAGTGAGGGTGGTTGTTGAAAAACTGTTTTTT. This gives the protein CASSQAVRVVVEKLFF.

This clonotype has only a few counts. CDR3 bases: TGTGCCAGCAGCTTACGGACAGGGGGTGAGCAGTTCTTC. Translation gives CASSLRTGGEQFF. The V gene is TRBV7-9, the J gene TRBJ2-1; 10 bases line up with TRBD1. Germline CDR1 reads SEHNR; CDR2 reads FQNEAQ (reference sequence). CDR3 length: 13 residues. The trim removed 2 bases at V and 9 bases at J, leaving 1 base unmatched.

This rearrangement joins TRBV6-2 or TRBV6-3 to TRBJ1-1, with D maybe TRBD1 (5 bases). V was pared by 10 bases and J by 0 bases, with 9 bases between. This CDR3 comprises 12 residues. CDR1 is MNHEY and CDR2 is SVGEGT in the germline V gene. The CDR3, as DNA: TGTGCCACCGGGGGGATGAACACTGAAGCTTTCTTT. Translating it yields CATGGMNTEAFF.

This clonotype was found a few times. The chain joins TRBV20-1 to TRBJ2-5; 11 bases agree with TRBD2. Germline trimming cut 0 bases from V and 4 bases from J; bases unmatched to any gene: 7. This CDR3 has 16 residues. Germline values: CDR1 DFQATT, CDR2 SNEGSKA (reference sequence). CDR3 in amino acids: CSARDLMTSGVETQYF. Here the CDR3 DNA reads TGCAGTGCTAGAGATCTAATGACTAGCGGGGTAGAGACCCAGTACTTC.